This record concerns one T cell receptor beta chain sequence. Its recognized antigen is unknown. Base qualities are not at hand, and no much larger clone is one base apart. This specimen comes from a study of blood T cells in healthy people across ages (dated by TCRdb to between 2015 and 2017). Regarding the study in general: In model experiments, template switching captured roughly one uniquely barcoded TCR beta cDNA molecule for every two T cells. Two additional independent replicas of 1 million unique cDNA reads from the same blood draw were analyzed for two donors (one aged 18 to 29 and one aged 80 or older). Age-related changes in TCR beta repertoire diversity were measured in the study by deep sequencing normalized with unique cDNA molecular identifiers. Donors were grouped into four age groups: young (average 16 years), middle-aged (roughly 40), aged (over 55) and long-lived (about 90). To avoid experimental bias, donors of different ages were spread randomly across the sequencing lanes.

Donors were about 36 systemically healthy Caucasian individuals from Russia aged 6 to 90 years. Approximately 9.7 milliliters of peripheral blood were drawn from each donor into EDTA-treated Vacutainer tubes. Ficoll-Paque density-gradient centrifugation was used to isolate PBMCs, with at least 7 million per sample. Trizol reagent was used to extract total RNA from the PBMCs, yielding at least 5 micrograms per sample. For every donor, an aliquot of PBMCs went through flow cytometry to measure the percentages of naive CD45RAhigh/CD27high T cells. Per the germline V gene (reference sequence), LGHDT is the CDR1 and YNNKEL is the CDR2. From the cysteine up to the phenylalanine, the CDR3 has a length of 14 residues. The only DNA kept is the CDR3, 42 bases in frame from the first base. The junction carries 12 bases between V and J, which are trimmed by 3 bases and 4 bases respectively. The full study reports these points: Because profiling used bulk unsorted PBMCs, naive and antigen-experienced compartments could not be compared conclusively. Because the CMV infection status of the donors was unknown, age-related changes in expanded clonotypes may potentially have been confounded. Observed TCR beta diversity per million T cells fell roughly linearly with age, and a significant reduction was already apparent by age roughly 41. Compared with the aged group, the long-lived group had more naive CD4+ T cells, fewer expanded clones and increased TCR diversity, a pattern suggesting age selection. There was a strong correlation between observed TCR beta diversity and the percentage of naive T cells measured by flow cytometry. Estimates of total diversity based on one million sequenced T cells were regarded as lower bounds and as underestimates.

The method behind the library was 5' RACE. Instrument on record: Illumina HiSeq 2500. A second about 7 to 11 cycle PCR used a sample-barcoded 5' primer and a J-beta primer mix. A template-switch 5' adaptor carrying 12 random nucleotides introduced a unique molecular identifier onto each TCR beta cDNA molecule. At least 3 million CDR3-containing paired-end reads were obtained from each sample. All of the RNA was converted into first-strand cDNA using the Mint cDNA synthesis kit, with a TRBC-specific oligonucleotide serving as the primer. After uracil-DNA glycosylase treatment, a first 18-cycle PCR used universal primers M1SS and BC2_uni_R on all cDNA. The authors' pipeline ran thus. For normalization, 1 million high-quality reads, each with a distinct molecular identifier, were randomly selected from each sample. Reads sharing molecular identifiers were discarded rather than binned into consensus sequences. MiTCR, with a Q25 quality threshold and the strictest error-elimination algorithm, was used for CDR3 identification, clonotype clustering and error correction. A nonparametric unseen species model with Euler transformation was used to estimate lower-bound total TCR beta diversity. TCRdb ran its own pipeline on the public reads, namely fastp trimming at Q25 and MiXCR clone calling, and kept in-frame beta chains. Rows are unified per CDR3 protein, each entry keeping the most common DNA and genes. TCRdb, rather than the study authors, made the V and J calls. Recorded for this sample are about 1,600,000 distinct CDR3 sequences; around 42% of them occurred a single time. Under 8% of the sample is held by the ten biggest clonotypes.

The TCR sequence derives from a woman in her late teens or twenties in good health. The chain was built from TRBV3-1 and TRBJ1-2, with the D segment identity uncertain. The sequencing input was blood. CDR3 reads: CASSHSAGTYGYTF. The nucleotide sequence is TGTGCCAGCAGCCACTCCGCGGGTACCTATGGCTACACCTTC.